Presented here are 32 T cell receptor beta chains from one specimen sequenced in a study of blood T cell repertoires in COVID-19. TCRdb's copy holds only in-frame clones and misses some; the assay was immunoSEQ multiplex PCR. The sample lists about 87,000 clones, roughly nine tenths occurring once. What was sequenced was peripheral blood. These TCRs come from a woman aged 80 or over with active COVID-19.

This chain uses TRBV7-2 with TRBJ2-7, with D possibly matching TRBD2 (5 bases). There are 12 residues in the CDR3. The V end lost 8 bases, the J end lost 4 bases, and 12 bases lay between the germline ends. CDR1 is SGHTA, CDR2 FQGNSA, per germline. The CDR3 loop is CASAGEGYEQYF. The CDR3 coding sequence is TGTGCCAGCGCCGGTGAGGGTTACGAGCAGTACTTC.

The V and J genes are TRBV12-3 or TRBV12-4 and TRBJ2-3; no reliable D call. CDR3 length equals 12 residues. V lost 6 bases and J lost 4, with 8 bases in between. The CDR3 spells CASRPVADTQYF. CDR3 DNA: TGTGCCAGCAGACCGGTCGCAGATACGCAGTATTTT.

The chain employs TRBV11-2 and TRBJ2-5; D ambiguous. The germline CDR1 and CDR2 sequences are SGHAT and FQNNGV. This CDR3 spans 10 amino acids. Trimming pared 1 base from V and 8 bases from J, leaving 2 bases between. The CDR3 DNA sequence: TGTGCCAGCAGCTTAGCTACCCAGTACTTC. The encoded protein is CASSLATQYF.

The chain joins TRBV7-2 to TRBJ2-2; D is possibly TRBD1 (5 bases). CDR3 length equals 17 residues. Trimming took off 0 bases at V and 5 bases at J, with 16 bases between the two ends. CDR1 is SGHTA, CDR2 FQGNSA, per germline. The DNA of the CDR3 is TGTGCCAGCAGCTTAGCTCAACCCAGGGTAGTGACCGGGGAGCTGTTTTTT. Its protein is CASSLAQPRVVTGELFF.

The chain combines TRBV6-1 with TRBJ2-5; D is perhaps TRBD1 (6 bases). Trimming removed 1 base at V and 5 bases at J, with 14 bases between. This CDR3 comprises 15 residues. Germline CDR1 reads MNHNS; CDR2 reads SASEGT. CDR3 nucleotide sequence: TGTGCCAGCAGTGAAGAGGACAGAAGGAGGGAGACCCAGTACTTC. Translating it yields CASSEEDRRRETQYF.

The V call is TRBV19, the J call TRBJ2-7; 10 bases are a match to TRBD2. Looked up from germline, CDR1 is LNHDA and CDR2 is SQIVND (reference sequence). CDR3 length: 15 residues. J lost 3 bases, V lost 3 bases, and 5 bases had no gene match. In DNA, the CDR3 is TGTGCCAGTAGTATGGGGACTAGCGCGTACTACGAGCAGTACTTC. Its translation is CASSMGTSAYYEQYF.

The CDR3 spells CASSRLAGGVNTGELFF. The CDR3 DNA follows: TGTGCCAGCAGCCGACTAGCGGGAGGGGTAAACACCGGGGAGCTGTTTTTT. The chain combines TRBV4-2 with TRBJ2-2; TRBD2 matches 14 bases. V lost 4 bases to trimming and J lost 2 bases; unmatched junction nucleotides: 3. The germline V gene encodes CDR1 LGHNA and CDR2 YNFKEQ. This CDR3 is 17 amino acids long.

This clone appeared once. The DNA is left out, because the CDR3 cannot be placed on it with certainty; the CDR3 is given as TCRdb lists it. The chain carries TRBV21-1 and TRBJ1-3; the D call in the table, TRBD1, was not verified against the DNA. TRBV21-1 is noted as a pseudogene. Counting both end residues, the CDR3 totals 16 amino acids. CDR3 amino acids: CASSKVARGTGNTIYF.

The chain couples TRBV28 to TRBJ2-5, with TRBD2 matching 11 bases. After removal of 5 bases from V and 0 bases from J, the junction contained 14 bases not matched to a gene. CDR3 length equals 19 residues. Germline lookup yields CDR1 MDHEN and CDR2 SYDVKM. CDR3 coding DNA: TGTGCCAGCAGTAGCACCCGCCCCCGGACTAGCGGGTACCAAGAGACCCAGTACTTC. Translation: CASSSTRPRTSGYQETQYF.

The J gene is TRBJ1-4, the V gene TRBV28; 7 positions agree with TRBD1. The length of the CDR3 is 13 residues. Germline V gene sequence: CDR1 MDHEN, CDR2 SYDVKM. J lost 7 bases, V lost 8 bases, and 7 bases had no gene match. The DNA of the CDR3 is TGTGCCAGCCAAGGGGGCGGAGGTGAAAAACTGTTTTTT. Translated: CASQGGGGEKLFF. Based on the CDR3 plus reference TRBV28 and TRBJ1-4, the full variable domain is DVKVTQSSRYLVKRTGEKVFLECVQDMDHENMFWYRQDPGLGLRLIYFSYDVKMKEKGDIPEGYSVSREKKERFSLILESASTNQTSMYLCASQGGGGEKLFFGSGTQLSVL.

The genes are TRBV2 and TRBJ1-4, with 9 bases lining up with TRBD1. Per germline, CDR1 SNHLY and CDR2 FYNNEI. The V and J ends lost 6 bases and 5 bases, in that order; junction bases with no gene match: 4. This CDR3 has 14 amino acids. CDR3 amino acids: CASSEDRGNEKLFF. The CDR3 DNA reads as TGTGCCAGCAGCGAGGACAGGGGAAATGAAAAACTGTTTTTT.

The rearrangement links TRBV18 to TRBJ2-7; D is ambiguous. Trimming took off 6 bases at V and 0 bases at J, with 6 bases between the two ends. The CDR3 runs 12 residues. CDR1 and CDR2 from the germline V gene are KGHSH and LQKENI. The CDR3 reads CASSLLSYEQYF. The CDR3 bases are TGTGCCAGCTCCCTTCTCTCCTACGAGCAGTACTTC.

This clone was counted a few times. The CDR3, as DNA: TGTGCCAGCAGCTTGGGCGGGAGCCTCACAGATACGCAGTATTTT. This sequence encodes CASSLGGSLTDTQYF. V usage is TRBV7-2 and J usage is TRBJ2-3; TRBD2 matches 7 bases. Germline V gives CDR1 SGHTA, CDR2 FQGNSA. The CDR3 covers 15 residues. Germline trimming cut 3 bases from V and 2 bases from J; bases unmatched to any gene: 5.

This chain joins TRBV7-9 and TRBJ2-3; tentative D call: TRBD2 (6 bases). The CDR3 has 15 amino acids. V lost 1 base, J lost 6 bases, and 14 bases lay in between. Germline V gene sequence: CDR1 SEHNR, CDR2 FQNEAQ (reference sequence). The CDR3 coding sequence is TGTGCCAGCAGCTTAGTATCGACTAGACGGGATACGCAGTATTTT. Protein sequence: CASSLVSTRRDTQYF. Combining the CDR3 with reference TRBV7-9 and TRBJ2-3 gives the whole variable domain DTGVSQNPRHKITKRGQNVTFRCDPISEHNRLYWYRQTLGQGPEFLTYFQNEAQLEKSRLLSDRFSAERPKGSFSTLEIQRTEQGDSAMYLCASSLVSTRRDTQYFGPGTRLTVL.

V usage is TRBV5-1 and J usage is TRBJ2-1; 7 bases agree with TRBD2. There are 13 residues in the CDR3. V shed 6 bases and J 5 bases; nucleotides not matched to a gene: 5. CDR1 SGHRS and CDR2 YFSETQ come from the germline V gene. The CDR3 bases are TGCGCCAGCACCGGACTAGTCAACAATGAGCAGTTCTTC. Its protein product is CASTGLVNNEQFF. Drawing the rest from reference TRBV5-1 and TRBJ2-1, the complete variable domain is KAGVTQTPRYLIKTRGQQVTLSCSPISGHRSVSWYQQTPGQGLQFLFEYFSETQRNKGNFPGRFSGRQFSNSRSEMNVSTLELGDSALYLCASTGLVNNEQFFGPGTRLTVL.

The chain links TRBV6-2 or TRBV6-3 to TRBJ2-4; D is unclear. The ends were cut back, 0 bases at V and 9 bases at J, with 3 bases in the middle. The germline gives CDR1 MNHEY, CDR2 SVGEGT. The CDR3 is 11 residues long. The CDR3 coding sequence is TGTGCCAGCAGTTACTCTAGCATTCAGTACTTC. It codes for CASSYSSIQYF.

The chain combines TRBV5-1 with TRBJ1-1; D may be TRBD1 (5 bases). Between the trimmed V and J ends, which lost 2 bases and 4 bases, there was a span of 12 bases. The CDR3 has 14 amino acids. The germline gives CDR1 SGHRS, CDR2 YFSETQ. In DNA, the CDR3 is TGCGCCAGCAGCTTTATTTCTAGGGGCACTGAAGCTTTCTTT. This translates into CASSFISRGTEAFF.

The rearrangement joins TRBV19 to TRBJ1-5, with 10 bases matching TRBD1. The CDR3 extends over 16 amino acids. V shed 5 bases and J 6 bases; nucleotides not matched to a gene: 10. Germline CDR1 reads LNHDA; CDR2 reads SQIVND (reference sequence). Written as DNA, the CDR3 is TGTGCCAGTAGTGCCCCCCCGACAGGGGGCAGTCAGCCCCAGCATTTT. It codes for CASSAPPTGGSQPQHF. Supplemented by reference TRBV19 and TRBJ1-5, the full variable domain reads DGGITQSPKYLFRKEGQNVTLSCEQNLNHDAMYWYRQDPGQGLRLIYYSQIVNDFQKGDIAEGYSVSREKKESFPLTVTSAQKNPTAFYLCASSAPPTGGSQPQHFGDGTRLSIL.

The gene calls are TRBV6-6 and TRBJ2-7; 13 nucleotides line up with TRBD2. This CDR3 contains 15 residues. Looked up from germline, CDR1 is MNHNY and CDR2 is SVGAGI (reference sequence). V was pared by 4 bases and J by 5 bases, with 5 bases of the junction left unmatched. The CDR3 reads CASSSTSGRSHEQYF. CDR3 bases: TGTGCCAGCAGTTCGACTAGCGGGAGGTCCCACGAGCAGTACTTC.

The chain carries TRBV25-1 and TRBJ2-1, with D possibly matching TRBD2 (6 bases). The CDR3 totals 13 residues. V lost 6 bases and J 5 bases, leaving 11 bases between the germline ends. CDR1 and CDR2 from the germline V gene are MGHDK and SYGVNS. CDR3 sequence: CASSDSGNNEQFF. As DNA, the CDR3 is TGTGCCAGCAGCGATAGCGGAAACAATGAGCAGTTCTTC.

The chain has TRBV21-1 and TRBJ1-2; no check of the table's D call, TRBD1, against the DNA was made. TRBV21-1 is noted as a pseudogene. The CDR3 sequence is 17 residues long. The CDR3, as DNA: TGTGCCAGCAGCATCCCCCATGTACAGGGGGCGAGTCTTGGCTACACCTTC. Protein sequence: CASSIPHVQGASLGYTF.

V and J are TRBV18 and TRBJ2-5; D not certain. The CDR3 spans 13 residues. Germline lookup yields CDR1 KGHSH and CDR2 LQKENI. The V end was cut by 3 bases, the J end by 2 bases, with 7 bases between. The CDR3 loop reads CASSPDLQETQYF. CDR3 in DNA: TGTGCCAGCTCACCCGACTTACAAGAGACCCAGTACTTC.

The chain uses TRBV5-1 and TRBJ1-1; 10 bases are a match to TRBD1. Germline V gives CDR1 SGHRS, CDR2 YFSETQ. There are 15 residues in the CDR3. Trimming cost V 5 bases and J 4 bases; bases outside gene matches: 8. The CDR3 DNA follows: TGCGCCAGCAGACCGGGACAGGGGCCGGGCACTGAAGCTTTCTTT. Amino acids: CASRPGQGPGTEAFF.

V is TRBV11-1 and J is TRBJ2-7; 12 nucleotides align to TRBD2. The CDR3 sequence is 15 residues long. V shed 5 bases and J 2 bases; nucleotides not matched to a gene: 4. Germline CDR1 SGHAT, CDR2 FQDESV (reference sequence). CDR3 protein: CASSRTSGAAYEQYF. In DNA form, the CDR3 reads TGTGCCAGCAGCAGGACTAGCGGGGCAGCCTACGAGCAGTACTTC.

This chain links TRBV4-3 with TRBJ2-7; TRBD1 matches at 7 bases. Trimming cost V 1 base and J 3 bases; bases outside gene matches: 6. Germline V gives CDR1 LGHNA, CDR2 YSLEER. The CDR3 has 15 residues. The CDR3 protein is CASSQVHRGIYEQYF. The CDR3, as DNA: TGCGCCAGCAGCCAAGTTCACAGGGGAATCTACGAGCAGTACTTC.

The chain links TRBV27 to TRBJ2-7; 10 bases are a match to TRBD2. The trim removed 2 bases at V and 3 bases at J, leaving 10 bases unmatched. The CDR3 loop spans 17 amino acids. Germline-derived CDR1 and CDR2 are MNHEY and SMNVEV (reference sequence). The DNA for the CDR3 is TGTGCCAGCAGTTTAGGGGCCTCGAAGCGGGAGGGCTACGAGCAGTACTTC. Amino acid sequence: CASSLGASKREGYEQYF.

V gene TRBV11-2 combines with J gene TRBJ2-5, with D unclear. The V gene's germline CDR1 is SGHAT and CDR2 FQNNGV. Trimming stripped 5 bases from V and 7 bases from J, with 11 bases between. CDR3 length: 12 amino acids. CDR3: CASSQYGGTQYF. CDR3 in DNA: TGTGCCAGCAGCCAATACGGTGGGACCCAGTACTTC.

This clone was counted once. The rearrangement links TRBV7-2 to TRBJ2-7; the match to TRBD2 covers 7 bases. Germline CDR1 reads SGHTA; CDR2 reads FQGNSA. The V gene end was trimmed by 5 bases and the J gene end by 4 bases; junction bases not matched to a gene: 11. The CDR3 contains 15 residues. The CDR3 sequence is CASSPESGAGYEQYF. CDR3 DNA: TGTGCCAGCAGCCCAGAGAGCGGGGCCGGTTACGAGCAGTACTTC.

The rearrangement uses TRBV5-4 and TRBJ2-7; tentative D call: TRBD2 (6 bases). Per the germline V gene, CDR1 is SGHNT and CDR2 is YYREEE (reference sequence). Trimming removed 0 bases at V and 2 bases at J, with 12 bases between. This CDR3 has 15 residues. The CDR3 sequence: CASSLGGTGPYEQYF. The CDR3 DNA reads TGTGCCAGCAGCTTGGGCGGGACTGGCCCCTACGAGCAGTACTTC.

The rearrangement joins TRBV30 to TRBJ2-5, with TRBD1 as a possible D gene (5 bases). The ends were cut back, 1 base at V and 5 bases at J, with 5 bases in the middle. The CDR3 extends over 11 amino acids. The germline gives CDR1 GTSNPN, CDR2 SVGIG (reference sequence). The CDR3 here is CAWSAGETQYF. The CDR3 DNA sequence: TGTGCCTGGAGTGCAGGGGAGACCCAGTACTTC.

The chain joins TRBV6-2 or TRBV6-3 to TRBJ1-2, with TRBD1 matching 8 bases. CDR1 is MNHEY, CDR2 SVGEGT, per germline. With 2 bases clipped from V and 8 bases from J, the junction kept 7 bases outside the gene matches. The CDR3 runs 14 residues. CDR3 DNA sequence: TGTGCCAGCAGTTACCCAGGGGGCGTGCGGGGCTACACCTTC. Translated: CASSYPGGVRGYTF.

The chain links TRBV5-1 to TRBJ1-5; possibly TRBD1 for D (6 bases). Trimming cost V 0 bases and J 2 bases, with 9 bases left between them. The V gene's germline CDR1 is SGHRS and CDR2 YFSETQ. The CDR3 runs to 15 residues. CDR3 in DNA: TGCGCCAGCAGCTTGGAGGGGGTCGGCAATCAGCCCCAGCATTTT. It codes for CASSLEGVGNQPQHF.